This T cell receptor (beta chain) was observed in a study of CDR3 diversity in severe acne. This clonotype was detected a few times. CDR1 and CDR2 (germline): SEHNR, FQNEAQ (reference sequence). With 4 bases clipped from V and 3 bases from J, the junction kept 8 bases outside the gene matches. The CDR3 consists of 15 residues. TCRdb analysed the PCR reads with MiXCR anew, one entry per CDR3 protein. The sample contains 97,000 or so distinct CDR3 sequences, 51% of which appear only once. V usage is TRBV7-9 and J usage is TRBJ1-2, with 7 bases matching TRBD1. This TCR derives from a male donor with acne. The sample taken for sequencing was blood. CDR3 region: CASSSPRQGHYGYTF. The CDR3 region has the DNA TGTGCCAGCAGCTCACCCAGACAGGGACACTATGGCTACACCTTC. The full variable domain, in which reference TRBV7-9 and TRBJ1-2 provide the parts outside the CDR3, is DTGVSQNPRHKITKRGQNVTFRCDPISEHNRLYWYRQTLGQGPEFLTYFQNEAQLEKSRLLSDRFSAERPKGSFSTLEIQRTEQGDSAMYLCASSSPRQGHYGYTFGSGTRLTVV.